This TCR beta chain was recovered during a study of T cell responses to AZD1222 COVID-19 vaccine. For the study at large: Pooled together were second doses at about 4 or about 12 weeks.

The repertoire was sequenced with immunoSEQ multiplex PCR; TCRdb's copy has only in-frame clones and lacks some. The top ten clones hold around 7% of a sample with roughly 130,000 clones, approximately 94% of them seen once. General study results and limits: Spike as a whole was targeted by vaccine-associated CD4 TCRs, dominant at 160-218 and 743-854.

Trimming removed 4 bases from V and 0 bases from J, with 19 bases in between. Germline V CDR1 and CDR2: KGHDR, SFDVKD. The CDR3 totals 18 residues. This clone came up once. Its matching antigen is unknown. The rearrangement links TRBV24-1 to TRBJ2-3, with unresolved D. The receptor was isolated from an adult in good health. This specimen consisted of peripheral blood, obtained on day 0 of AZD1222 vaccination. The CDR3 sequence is CATSDSTGAASSTDTQYF. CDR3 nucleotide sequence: TGTGCCACCAGTGACTCGACCGGTGCCGCCTCTAGCACAGATACGCAGTATTTT.